The entry below gives a single T cell receptor (beta chain) sequence along with its context. A much larger clonotype is one base distant, so this may be a read error. This sample is part of a study of blood T cells in healthy people across ages. The use of a sample-barcoded 5' primer and a J-beta primer mix characterized a second PCR of roughly 7 to 11 cycles. Each CDR3 protein is one row after TCRdb ran MiXCR on the 5' RACE reads. Found here are around 850,000 distinct CDR3 sequences, about 37% of them singletons; the top ten hold approximately 13%. Deletions cut 4 bases from V and 13 bases from J, with 26 bases between. There are 16 residues in the CDR3.

The sequencing sample was made of blood. The receptor comes from a man younger than 35 in good health. This chain joins TRBV12-3 or TRBV12-4 and TRBJ2-4; D remains unclear. CDR3 sequence (DNA): TGTGCCAGCAGTTCAGTGCGACGGGCAAGCTCCTACGGGCAGTACTTC. Residues: CASSSVRRASSYGQYF.